This T cell receptor (beta chain) is drawn from a study of blood T cell repertoires in COVID-19 (dated by TCRdb to 2019 to 2021). Regarding the study in general: The collaborator samples originated in the United States, Italy and Spain and spanned the acute and convalescent phases of COVID-19. The material from the prospective study consisted of cDNA or gDNA derived from T cells, B-cell-depleted T cells, or PBMCs. The dataset comprised deeply sampled blood TCRbeta repertoires from subjects exposed to, actively infected with, or recovered from COVID-19. The samples were drawn from two sources: the first 160 participants of the ongoing ImmuneRACE study, and over 1,000 subjects contributed by 6 global collaborators. The sample metadata nearly always contained a de-identified subject ID, COVID-19 status, age in years and sex. The repertoires were made available in a free public database intended to serve as a resource for research on the immune response to SARS-CoV-2. Where available, HLA class I and class II types were taken from metadata supplied by the sample provider and were not determined by assay-based typing. The paper's findings and limits, for the study overall: How much clinical and demographic metadata was included differed by source and by participant, and the metadata was provided uncurated.

Regarding this clone: The antigen it binds to is not known. Base qualities are missing; no much larger clone stands one base away.

One collaborating source in Seattle enrolled patients while the patients were actively infected and followed the patients over time throughout the course of disease. The collaborating institutions used their own protocols to collect whole blood in K2EDTA tubes. For TCRbeta analysis, collaborator samples were shipped as frozen whole blood, as isolated PBMCs, or as DNA extracted from either sample type. The immunoSEQ Assay, a bias-controlled multiplex PCR, was used to amplify TCRbeta CDR3 regions from genomic DNA. Processing in the source paper ran as follows. The number of nucleated cells in each sample was estimated by amplification of reference gene primers within the assay. To quantify the absolute abundance of each unique TCRbeta CDR3 rearrangement, sequence reads were collapsed and filtered. For each sample, productive Simpson clonality was calculated as the square root of Simpson's diversity index across productive rearrangements. TCRdb re-hosts the immuneACCESS table, in-frame sequences only. Its copies lack some clones; in the studies checked, an unresolved V gene accounts for under half of them, and the cause for the rest is not known. The V and J calls and clone size are taken from that table; D and trimming were inferred from the DNA. The sample table records about 310,000 clones; around 90% of these occur just once. The top ten clonotypes cover 2.5% to 3.5% of the sample.

The CDR3, cysteine through phenylalanine, is 11 amino acids long. Of the read, only the CDR3 DNA is kept; its 33 bases are in frame from base 1. From V the trimming removes 7 bases and from J it removes 6 bases, while the gene matches leave 1 base of the junction unaccounted for. The CDR1 and CDR2 encoded by the germline V gene are SQVTM and ANQGSEA. The sequence joins TRBV29-1 to TRBJ2-2; 8 nucleotides in the junction match TRBD1. The sequence was collected from a woman under 40 with COVID-19, enrolled during active disease. The sample was peripheral blood. The CDR3 protein is CSGQGSGELFF. DNA sequence: TGCAGCGGACAGGGGTCCGGGGAGCTGTTTTTT.